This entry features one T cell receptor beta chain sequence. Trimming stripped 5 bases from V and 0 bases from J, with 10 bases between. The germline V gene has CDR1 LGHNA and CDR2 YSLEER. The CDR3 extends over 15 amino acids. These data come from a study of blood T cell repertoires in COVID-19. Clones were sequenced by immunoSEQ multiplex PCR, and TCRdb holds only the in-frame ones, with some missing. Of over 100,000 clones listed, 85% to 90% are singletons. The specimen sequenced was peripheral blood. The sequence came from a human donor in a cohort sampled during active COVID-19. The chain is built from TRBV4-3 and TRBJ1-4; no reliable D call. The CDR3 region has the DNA TGCGCCAGCAGCTCCCAGACTGCAACTAATGAAAAACTGTTTTTT. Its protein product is CASSSQTATNEKLFF.